This T cell receptor beta chain was found in a study of preoperative IRX-2 immunotherapy in early breast cancer. The CDR3 length is 15 residues. The trim removed 5 bases at V and 5 bases at J, leaving 10 bases unmatched. This table comes from immunoSEQ multiplex PCR, and its TCRdb copy is limited to in-frame clones, with some not included. The sample holds fewer than 35,000 clones, roughly 91% seen once. Treatment denoted: preoperative locoregional IRX-2 cytokine immunotherapy. Patients received preoperative, locoregional IRX-2 cytokine immunotherapy in a phase Ib study. This chain uses TRBV7-1 with TRBJ2-3; 7 nucleotides match TRBD1. TRBV7-1 is assigned to the ORF class and has an uncertain function. The clonotype comes from a human donor with breast cancer. Sequencing used tumor tissue, obtained after IRX-2 immunotherapy. Here the CDR3 reads CASSVTGEGGDTQYF. The CDR3, as DNA: TGTGCCAGCAGCGTTACAGGGGAAGGGGGAGATACGCAGTATTTT.